This TCR beta chain comes out of a study of blood T cells in healthy people across ages. Notes on the study in general: Possibly, changes in expanded clonotypes were confounded because donor CMV status was unknown. Higher diversity, along with more naive CD4+ cells, distinguished long-lived donors from aged donors.

About this clonotype itself: Antigen specificity is unknown.

The CDR3 is 15 residues long. Germline lookup yields CDR1 GTSNPN and CDR2 SVGIG (reference sequence). The ends were cut back, 1 base at V and 5 bases at J, with 17 bases in the middle. With a J-beta primer mix and a sample-barcoded 5' primer, a second PCR ran about 7 to 12 cycles. A 12-random-nucleotide template-switch adaptor tagged each cDNA molecule. MiXCR, applied by TCRdb to the 5' RACE reads, yields one record per CDR3 protein. The table records about 400,000 distinct CDR3 sequences, roughly half of them present only once. This sequence originates from a man aged 55 to 70 in good health. The chain employs TRBV30 and TRBJ1-1, with D possibly matching TRBD1 (6 bases). Sequencing was carried out using blood. Written as DNA, the CDR3 is TGTGCCTGGAGTGCATATAGGACAGAGGGGACTGAAGCTTTCTTT. Translation: CAWSAYRTEGTEAFF.